Shown below are 28 T cell receptor beta chains from a single sample sequenced in a study of type 1 regulatory T cells. MiXCR was run by TCRdb on the reads, yielding one entry per CDR3 protein. The sample holds about 97,000 distinct CDR3 sequences, about a third seen once. The sequencing input was CD4+ T cells, either the whole sample or a sorted fraction (not recorded which). All receptors come from a human donor in good health.

This clonotype was detected ten times or more. The chain recombines TRBV5-1 with TRBJ1-1, with a tentative D call TRBD1 (5 bases). V was pared by 0 bases and J by 5 bases, with 11 bases between. The CDR3 spans 14 residues. Germline CDR1 and CDR2: SGHRS and YFSETQ. The CDR3 nucleotides read TGCGCCAGCAGCTTGGCCTCGGGGGGAACTGAAGCTTTCTTT. Protein sequence: CASSLASGGTEAFF.

The chain is built from TRBV18 and TRBJ2-1, with 10 bases fitting TRBD1. Germline V gene data show CDR1 as KGHSH and CDR2 as LQKENI. The CDR3 sequence is 16 residues long. After removal of 6 bases from V and 6 bases from J, the junction contained 11 bases not matched to a gene. The CDR3 region has the DNA TGTGCCAGCTCGCGCGAAGCCGGGACAGGGGTCAATGAGCAGTTCTTC. Translated, it gives CASSREAGTGVNEQFF.

Note on this clonotype: An end of the junction differs from the germline gene, which may be a read error. This chain uses TRBV7-3 with TRBJ2-6; D might be TRBD1 or TRBD2, each matching 5 bases. The CDR3 spans 18 residues. Germline CDR1 SGHTA, CDR2 FQGTGA. The CDR3 coding sequence is TGTGCCAGCAGCTTCGGGGATAGCCCCCTCCCTGGGGCCAACGCCCTGACTTTC. Protein sequence: CASSFGDSPLPGANALTF. The whole variable domain, filled in from reference TRBV7-3 and TRBJ2-6, reads GAGVSQTPSNKVTEKGKYVELRCDPISGHTALYWYRQSLGQGPEFLIYFQGTGAADDSGLPNDRFFAVRPEGSVSTLKIQRTERGDSAVYLCASSFGDSPLPGANALTFGAGSRLTVL.

The sample holds a few counts of this clonotype. V and J are TRBV6-4 and TRBJ2-1; weak D call: TRBD2 (6 bases). Deletions cut 4 bases from V and 3 bases from J, with 10 bases between. Germline CDR1 is MRHNA and CDR2 is SNTAGT. CDR3 size: 14 residues. For the CDR3, the DNA is TGTGCCAGCAGTGCTTTGGGGGGCTACAATGAGCAGTTCTTC. As protein: CASSALGGYNEQFF.

This clonotype came up a few times. This sequence joins TRBV20-1 and TRBJ1-4, with TRBD1 matching 9 bases. From germline, CDR1 is DFQATT and CDR2 SNEGSKA (reference sequence). Trimming at V came to 3 bases and at J to 8 bases, leaving 10 bases not matched to a gene. The CDR3 contains 15 residues. The CDR3 region is CSARGAGQGREKLFF. DNA of the CDR3: TGCAGTGCTAGGGGTGCGGGACAGGGACGGGAAAAACTGTTTTTT.

A few counts support this clonotype. The chain recombines TRBV29-1 with TRBJ2-5; a possible D gene is TRBD1 (5 bases). The germline V and J ends were trimmed by 3 bases and 0 bases, with 8 bases remaining between them. This CDR3 is built from 13 residues. The germline V gene encodes CDR1 SQVTM and CDR2 ANQGSEA. The CDR3 bases are TGCAGCGTTGATGAAGGGGACCAAGAGACCCAGTACTTC. It is translated as CSVDEGDQETQYF. The variable domain in full, with the rest retrieved from reference TRBV29-1 and TRBJ2-5, is SAVISQKPSRDICQRGTSLTIQCQVDSQVTMMFWYRQQPGQSLTLIATANQGSEATYESGFVIDKFPISRPNLTFSTLTVSNMSPEDSSIYLCSVDEGDQETQYFGPGTRLLVL.

The chain recombines TRBV5-5 with TRBJ2-7; 11 bases are a match to TRBD2. The CDR3 spans 15 residues. V lost 2 bases and J lost 3; bases outside the gene matches: 4. Germline CDR1 and CDR2: SGHKS and YYEKEE (reference sequence). The CDR3 sequence is CASSLIAGGGYEQYF. As DNA, the CDR3 is TGTGCCAGCAGCTTAATAGCGGGAGGGGGCTACGAGCAGTACTTC.

The V and J genes are TRBV5-6 and TRBJ2-1; D is unclear. Germline V gene data show CDR1 as SGHDT and CDR2 as YYEEEE. Trimming left V 7 bases short and J 2 bases short, with 19 bases between. CDR3 length: 16 amino acids. CDR3 bases: TGTGCCAGCGGCCAAGGACGGCTAATGACCTACAATGAGCAGTTCTTC. Its protein is CASGQGRLMTYNEQFF.

This clonotype occurred a few times. The chain is built from TRBV7-2 and TRBJ2-1; 11 bases line up with TRBD2. This CDR3 contains 17 residues. In germline, CDR1 is SGHTA, CDR2 FQGNSA. V trimming: 4 bases; J trimming: 1 base; junction bases outside the gene matches: 6. The CDR3 sequence is CASSSSLAGGSYNEQFF. CDR3 sequence (DNA): TGTGCCAGCAGCTCCTCCTTAGCGGGAGGGTCCTACAATGAGCAGTTCTTC.

The V gene is TRBV4-1, the J gene TRBJ2-7; D call uncertain. V was pared by 1 base and J by 1 base, with 11 bases between. This CDR3 region has 15 residues. Germline CDR1 is MGHRA and CDR2 is YSYEKL. CDR3 in DNA: TGCGCCAGCAGCCAAGGGCACTCTCTATCCTACGAGCAGTACTTC. Amino acid sequence: CASSQGHSLSYEQYF.

This clonotype was counted once. The V and J genes are TRBV20-1 and TRBJ2-3; D unclear. Germline loops: CDR1 DFQATT, CDR2 SNEGSKA (reference sequence). Trimming removed 5 bases from V and 5 bases from J, with 14 bases in between. There are 13 residues in the CDR3. CDR3 loop: CSAGKAAVDTQYF. The CDR3 DNA is TGCAGTGCTGGAAAGGCGGCGGTAGATACGCAGTATTTT.

The rearrangement uses TRBV30 and TRBJ2-5; D perhaps matches TRBD1 (6 bases). Germline loops: CDR1 GTSNPN, CDR2 SVGIG (reference sequence). The CDR3 runs 15 residues. Trimming pared 5 bases from V and 2 bases from J, leaving 18 bases between. This CDR3 reads CAWEETGRLQETQYF. As DNA, the CDR3 is TGTGCCTGGGAGGAGACAGGCCGATTACAAGAGACCCAGTACTTC.

The gene calls are TRBV7-2 and TRBJ2-5; perhaps TRBD2 as D (5 bases). The CDR3 has 15 amino acids. Trimming left V 5 bases short and J 1 base short, with 14 bases between. The V gene's germline CDR1 is SGHTA and CDR2 FQGNSA. In DNA, the CDR3 is TGTGCCAGCAGCGCGGACTCCGGGCGCCAAGAGACCCAGTACTTC. This codes for CASSADSGRQETQYF.

This clonotype turned up a few times. The chain combines TRBV29-1 with TRBJ1-4, with D possibly TRBD1 on 5 matching bases. The germline V gene encodes CDR1 SQVTM and CDR2 ANQGSEA. Trimming took 4 bases from V and 8 from J, leaving 8 bases between them. The CDR3 has 11 residues. CDR3 DNA: TGCAGCGTTGGGGGGTGGGAAAAACTGTTTTTT. The encoded protein is CSVGGWEKLFF. The full variable domain, rest sourced from reference TRBV29-1 and TRBJ1-4, is SAVISQKPSRDICQRGTSLTIQCQVDSQVTMMFWYRQQPGQSLTLIATANQGSEATYESGFVIDKFPISRPNLTFSTLTVSNMSPEDSSIYLCSVGGWEKLFFGSGTQLSVL.

This clonotype was detected only a few times. J is TRBJ2-7 and V is TRBV7-8; 12 nucleotides agree with TRBD2. This CDR3 is 15 amino acids long. Germline CDR1 reads SGHVS; CDR2 reads FQNEAQ. Unmatched junction bases numbered 7, after V lost 5 bases and J lost 5 bases. CDR3 sequence (DNA): TGTGCCAGCAGCCAGACTAGCGGGAGTTTCGACGAGCAGTACTTC. Protein sequence: CASSQTSGSFDEQYF.

The V gene is TRBV7-9, the J gene TRBJ2-7; 10 positions match TRBD2. CDR1 is SEHNR and CDR2 is FQNEAQ in the germline V gene (reference sequence). This CDR3 is built from 14 residues. The V and J ends lost 5 bases and 5 bases, in that order; junction bases with no gene match: 6. CDR3 residues: CASSKLAGANEQYF. CDR3 nucleotide sequence: TGTGCCAGCAGCAAGCTAGCGGGAGCTAACGAGCAGTACTTC.

This sequence joins TRBV6-5 and TRBJ1-2; D may be TRBD1 (5 bases). Germline CDR1 reads MNHEY; CDR2 reads SVGAGI. The CDR3 extends over 13 amino acids. Between the trimmed V and J ends, which lost 7 bases and 2 bases, there was a span of 11 bases. The CDR3 nucleotides read TGTGCCAGCACCGACGGGGGGAACTATGGCTACACCTTC. Translated, it gives CASTDGGNYGYTF.

In this sample, this clonotype turned up a few times. This chain joins TRBV9 and TRBJ2-1, with 8 positions matching TRBD2. This CDR3 has 16 amino acids. The trim removed 3 bases at V and 8 bases at J, leaving 13 bases unmatched. Germline CDR1 is SGDLS and CDR2 is YYNGEE. The CDR3 nucleotides are TGTGCCAGCAGCGCGAGGGTTATAGCGGGAAGCGATGAGCAGTTCTTC. Protein sequence: CASSARVIAGSDEQFF.

This chain uses TRBV7-3 with TRBJ2-2; D gene unclear. Germline CDR1 reads SGHTA; CDR2 reads FQGTGA. The V gene lost 4 bases and the J gene lost 0 bases, with 3 bases spanning the gap. The CDR3 runs 13 residues. The CDR3 region has the DNA TGTGCCAGCAGCTCTTCGAACACCGGGGAGCTGTTTTTT. Protein product: CASSSSNTGELFF.

This chain links TRBV7-9 with TRBJ1-6; a possible D gene is TRBD1 (5 bases). CDR3 length: 14 amino acids. The V gene's germline CDR1 is SEHNR and CDR2 FQNEAQ (reference sequence). Between the trimmed V and J ends, which lost 5 bases and 5 bases, there was a span of 10 bases. The CDR3 is CASSLRANNSPLHF. The CDR3 nucleotides are TGTGCCAGCAGCCTCAGGGCCAATAATTCACCCCTCCACTTT. Together with reference TRBV7-9 and TRBJ1-6, the CDR3 gives the full variable domain: DTGVSQNPRHKITKRGQNVTFRCDPISEHNRLYWYRQTLGQGPEFLTYFQNEAQLEKSRLLSDRFSAERPKGSFSTLEIQRTEQGDSAMYLCASSLRANNSPLHFGNGTRLTVT.

This chain uses TRBV7-9 with TRBJ2-7; D might be TRBD2 (8 bases). The CDR3 sequence is 15 residues long. The germline V gene encodes CDR1 SEHNR and CDR2 FQNEAQ (reference sequence). Between the trimmed V and J ends, which lost 5 bases and 4 bases, there was a span of 18 bases. The chain's CDR3 is CASSQGDGRGYEQYF. The CDR3, as DNA: TGTGCCAGCAGCCAGGGGGACGGGAGGGGGTACGAGCAGTACTTC.

J is TRBJ2-1 and V is TRBV19; 8 nucleotides agree with TRBD2. Trimming cost V 0 bases and J 9 bases; bases outside gene matches: 13. This CDR3 is built from 17 residues. Germline CDR1 LNHDA, CDR2 SQIVND (reference sequence). The DNA of the CDR3 is TGTGCCAGTAGTATAGATCTAAGCGGGAGCCCTTCGGTTGAGCAGTTCTTC. Translating it yields CASSIDLSGSPSVEQFF.

This clonotype has just a few counts. The chain is built from TRBV20-1 and TRBJ1-1; D call uncertain. Between the trimmed V and J ends, which lost 2 bases and 0 bases, there was a span of 7 bases. The germline gives CDR1 DFQATT, CDR2 SNEGSKA (reference sequence). The CDR3 runs 13 residues. CDR3 residues: CSARRAMNTEAFF. DNA of the CDR3: TGCAGTGCTAGACGGGCCATGAACACTGAAGCTTTCTTT.

The V call is TRBV4-1, the J call TRBJ1-1, with 10 positions matching TRBD1. This CDR3 contains 16 residues. Germline lookup yields CDR1 MGHRA and CDR2 YSYEKL. With 2 bases clipped from V and 4 bases from J, the junction kept 7 bases outside the gene matches. The DNA of the CDR3 is TGCGCCAGCAGCCAAAAGACAGGGGGCGCCGGCACTGAAGCTTTCTTT. Its translation is CASSQKTGGAGTEAFF.

The chain links TRBV29-1 to TRBJ2-1; no clear D gene. The CDR3 consists of 12 residues. Germline CDR1 SQVTM, CDR2 ANQGSEA. Trimming shortened V by 6 bases and J by 4 bases, and 10 bases separated the two germline ends. CDR3 DNA: TGCAGCGTCCCAGACTCATACAATGAGCAGTTCTTC. This translates into CSVPDSYNEQFF.

This chain links TRBV7-9 with TRBJ2-7; 10 bases fit TRBD1. CDR1 is SEHNR and CDR2 is FQNEAQ in the germline V gene (reference sequence). The CDR3 covers 15 residues. The trim removed 2 bases at V and 4 bases at J, leaving 5 bases unmatched. The DNA of the CDR3 is TGTGCCAGCAGCTTACAGGGACAGGGGAGTTACGAGCAGTACTTC. Its translation: CASSLQGQGSYEQYF.

The V gene is TRBV6-5, the J gene TRBJ2-2, with D possibly called TRBD1 or TRBD2 (5 bases each). CDR1 is MNHEY and CDR2 is SVGAGI in the germline V gene. The CDR3 consists of 14 residues. V lost 6 bases to trimming and J lost 2 bases, with 10 bases between them. In nucleotides, the CDR3 is TGTGCCAGCAGGGGGGACCTTAACACCGGGGAGCTGTTTTTT. It encodes CASRGDLNTGELFF.

This clonotype has only a few counts. The rearrangement uses TRBV4-2 and TRBJ2-3; 7 nucleotides agree with TRBD2. Germline values: CDR1 LGHNA, CDR2 YNFKEQ. The CDR3 sequence is 15 residues long. The ends lost 0 bases at V and 2 bases at J; junction bases unmatched: 2. In DNA form, the CDR3 reads TGTGCCAGCAGCCAAGAAGGGACTACCACAGATACGCAGTATTTT. Protein sequence: CASSQEGTTTDTQYF.